The present T cell receptor (beta chain) was sequenced within a study of regulatory T cells in long-lasting Graves disease. This clonotype occurred many times. The junction does not match germline at one end; this may be a read error. Documented time point: newly diagnosed GD, antithyroid drugs for less than 3 months. Isolated PBMC RNA provided the starting material for the TCR library. The germline gives CDR1 SGHRS, CDR2 YFSETQ. CDR3 length equals 15 residues. For TCR beta, libraries came from iRepertoire HTBI primers and Arm-PCR of CDR3 regions. MiXCR, applied by TCRdb to the multiplex PCR reads, yields one record per CDR3 protein. The table has around 250,000 distinct CDR3 sequences, 15% to 20% seen once. These data are also associated with another study on T cells in Graves' hyperthyroidism and ophthalmopathy. That report notes: Expanded thyroid clonotypes (above 0.001) were mostly also found in blood.

Sequenced material: peripheral blood mononuclear cells (PBMCs), taken at new diagnosis, from a patient treated with antithyroid drugs. This receptor was obtained from a woman aged 25 to 39 with Graves disease. V usage is TRBV5-1 and J usage is TRBJ2-1, with TRBD1 matching over 10 bases. The CDR3 protein is CASSLVGQGSYEQFF. Written as DNA, the CDR3 is TGTGCCAGCAGCTTGGTGGGACAGGGGAGTTATGAGCAGTTCTTC. The complete variable domain, with remaining parts taken from reference TRBV5-1 and TRBJ2-1, reads KAGVTQTPRYLIKTRGQQVTLSCSPISGHRSVSWYQQTPGQGLQFLFEYFSETQRNKGNFPGRFSGRQFSNSRSEMNVSTLELGDSALYLCASSLVGQGSYEQFFGPGTRLTVL.